The present T cell receptor (beta chain) was sequenced within a study of radiation and T cells in renal cell carcinoma (TCRdb year 2020). About the investigation overall: In total, about 50 samples, comprising approximately 26 tumors and approximately 27 peripheral blood samples, were subjected to TCR beta sequencing. A total of about 4 million unique CDR3 nucleotide sequences, encoding 2,500,000 or so unique CDR3 amino acid sequences, were found across all 50 or so samples.

Results the study describes overall, beyond this receptor: Compared with controls, irradiated tumors had higher TCR clonality, as the top 100 clonotypes made up an average of approximately 50% of the repertoire, versus around 45% in nephrectomy-only tumors. Compared with control tumors, irradiated tumors had a greater number of dominant CDR3 motifs, and these motifs made up a bigger portion of the repertoire. An increase in top tumor clonotypes in blood was observed from baseline to 2 weeks post-radiation, followed by contraction by 4 weeks, which was taken to suggest transient expansion of tumor-resident clones. Because pretreatment tumor biopsies were not available, the baseline intratumoral presence of clonotypes could not be determined. Effects of radiation dose or scheduling on the TCR repertoire could not be addressed with the single-armed trial design. Because only small tumor regions of around 1 g were available, the study did not capture intratumoral heterogeneity.

The label giving this sample's time point can be read as: tumor resected at nephrectomy. This specimen's treatment or condition label, interpreted: 15 Gy SBRT to primary tumor, nephrectomy 4 weeks later. Samples came from a clinical trial, in which primary renal cell carcinomas received 15 Gy stereotactic body radiation therapy followed by nephrectomy 4 weeks later. Every patient had renal cell carcinoma of clear cell pathology. Tumors were dissociated mechanically, digested with collagenase/hyaluronidase at 37 degrees C, processed in gentleMACS C tubes, and stored in liquid nitrogen. The QIAamp DNA Blood Mini Kit (Qiagen) was used to prepare genomic DNA for TCR sequencing. The analyses included only samples that passed all quality control checks. The immunoSEQ kit was used, according to the manufacturer's recommendations, to generate TCR beta libraries from genomic DNA. Library preparation used a first multiplex PCR with proprietary primers, then a second PCR adding unique barcodes, with bead cleanups after each round. Each sample batch included a kit-provided positive control reaction and a negative control reaction. The final libraries were assessed on an Agilent 4200 TapeStation D1000 ScreenTape, pooled by volume, and quantified by qPCR. Sequencing ran on an Illumina NextSeq500 with a MidOutput 150-cycle cartridge, using 156 Read1 and 15 Index1 cycles with kit custom primers. The pooled library was loaded at 1.0 pM, and about 21% PhiX control was spiked in. Concerning the study's data processing: Vendor-processed data were analyzed in R, with a clonotype defined as all T cells sharing the same CDR3 nucleotide sequence. For clone abundance analyses, frequencies were normalized to the 10,000 most abundant clones per sample. Public T cell clones, which averaged fewer than five per sample, were excluded before analysis. Dominant motif analysis used ImmunoMap with the PAM10 matrix, gap penalty 30 and homology threshold 0.3; motifs with cumulative frequency at least 0.01 counted as dominant. A difference in abundance of at least 32-fold between compartments was used to define tumor-enriched and baseline blood-enriched clonotypes. Tumor-blood repertoire similarity was measured with the Baroni-Urbani and Buser coefficient, and group comparisons used two-tailed Wilcoxon tests in R. TCRdb carries this immuneACCESS record with in-frame sequences only. Its versions omit some clonotypes, under half of them owing to an unresolved V gene in the studies checked, with the rest unexplained. Clonal size and the V and J genes are those of that table, whereas D and trimming came from the DNA. The sample contains about 20,000 clones, roughly 62% of them found a single time. In total, the top ten clones hold under 15% of the sample.

Notes on this clone: The target of this receptor is not known. Base qualities were left out, and no much larger clone turns up one base away.

Sequencing was performed on tumor tissue, taken from a patient whose treatment included radiotherapy and nephrectomy. The receptor's source is a woman between 70 and 85 years old with renal cell carcinoma.

In nucleotides, the sequence is TGTGCCAGTAGTATTCTTCAGGGTGTGAAGAACTATGGCTACACCTTC. Its amino acids are CASSILQGVKNYGYTF. The chain was built from TRBV19 and TRBJ1-2; TRBD1 is perhaps the D gene, given 5 matching bases. At the junction V is shortened by 3 bases and J by 2 bases, with 16 bases in between. Counted from cysteine to phenylalanine, this CDR3 has 16 amino acids. Only the CDR3 DNA stays, 48 bases, in frame from base 1. The germline V gene (reference sequence) specifies LNHDA as CDR1 and SQIVND as CDR2.